The following is a T cell receptor beta chain sequence with its context. Its antigen specificity is not known. Base-call qualities are not available, and no considerably larger clone is one nucleotide away. The immunoSEQ assay at survey resolution was used to sequence TCRbeta rearrangements from genomic DNA. In the source study's methods: In the TCR sequencing data, the lowest productive clonotype frequency that could be detected was 2.59 x 10-5. Analyses included only productive TCRbeta rearrangements, meaning complete and in-frame sequences. Clonality for each sample was calculated as Simpson clonality in the immunoSEQ Analyzer version 3.0. Clones were grouped by frequency into very rare, small, medium, large (1-20%) or hyperexpanded (>20%) categories. Generation probabilities were estimated with OLGA 1.2.3, V-gene circos plots were made with VDJtools, specificities were searched in VDJdb, and CDR3 motifs were identified with GLIPH. TCRdb holds this immuneACCESS table with in-frame rearrangements only. Some clones are missing; in checked studies, unresolved V genes explain under half, and the rest has no known cause. D and trimming were read from the DNA, whereas the V and J calls and clone size are those reported in that table. Within this sample are around 30,000 clones, with around 74% of them counted one time only. Approximately 1% of the sample is in the top ten clones.

Buffy coats from 35 to 40 blood donors, supplied by the Finnish Red Cross blood service, were used as healthy controls. All TCR-sequenced material derived from peripheral blood: patient blood samples and healthy donor buffy coats. Peripheral blood mononuclear cells were isolated by Ficoll-Hypaque gradient centrifugation. For the healthy controls, CD4+ cells were obtained from buffy coats by magnetic purification. Genomic DNA was extracted with the Gentra Puregene Cell and Tissue kit and quantified on a Qubit 2.0 fluorometer. The junction shows trimming of 6 bases on V and 3 bases on J, plus 15 bases between the germline ends. Including the terminal cysteine and phenylalanine, the CDR3 comprises 14 residues. Only the CDR3 DNA is retained, 42 bases long and in frame from the first base. Based on the germline V gene, the CDR1 and CDR2 sequences are MNHEY and SVGAGI. The sample originates from a study of STAT5B mutations in CD4+ large granular lymphocyte leukemia (dated by TCRdb to 2022 to 2024). Looking at the study overall: Among the healthy controls, the CDR3 'QG' motif was associated with a particular HLA allele. Flow cytometry on FACSCanto II or FACSVerse confirmed that purified fractions exceeded 95% purity among lymphocytes. The study compared the TCRbeta repertoires of patients with CD4+ T-cell large granular lymphocyte leukemia against the TCRbeta repertoires of healthy blood donors.

The research as a whole found: Data were not HLA-matched; higher clonality in CD4+ versus CD8+ T-LGLL could reflect the relatively small sample size. Enrichment of TRBV06-family usage was observed among the top patient clones (8/27) relative to healthy controls (2/35). Main leukemic clonotypes were private to each patient, although approximately 25% of the main leukemic clonotypes were found at low frequency in the non-leukemic repertoires of other patients. CD4-sorted patient repertoires appeared more clonal than healthy CD4+ repertoires, and this difference persisted after removing the putative leukemic clones.

Rearrangement joined TRBV6-5 to TRBJ2-7; TRBD2 might be the D gene, on 6 matching bases. This sequence was found in a human donor in good health. Sequenced: CD4+ T cells from blood buffy coats. The CDR3 is CASSRTLANYEQYF. The DNA reads TGTGCCAGCAGCCGGACGCTAGCGAACTACGAGCAGTACTTC.